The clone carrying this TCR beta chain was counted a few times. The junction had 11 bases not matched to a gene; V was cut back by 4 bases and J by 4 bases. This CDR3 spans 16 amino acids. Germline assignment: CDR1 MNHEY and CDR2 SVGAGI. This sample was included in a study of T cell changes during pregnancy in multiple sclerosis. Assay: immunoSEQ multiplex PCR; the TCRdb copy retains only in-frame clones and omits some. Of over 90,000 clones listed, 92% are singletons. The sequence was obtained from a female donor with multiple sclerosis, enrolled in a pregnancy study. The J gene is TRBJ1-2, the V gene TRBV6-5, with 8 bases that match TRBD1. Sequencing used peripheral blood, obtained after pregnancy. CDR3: CASSSTLGQASYGYTF. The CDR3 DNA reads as TGTGCCAGCAGTTCCACACTGGGACAGGCCTCCTATGGCTACACCTTC.